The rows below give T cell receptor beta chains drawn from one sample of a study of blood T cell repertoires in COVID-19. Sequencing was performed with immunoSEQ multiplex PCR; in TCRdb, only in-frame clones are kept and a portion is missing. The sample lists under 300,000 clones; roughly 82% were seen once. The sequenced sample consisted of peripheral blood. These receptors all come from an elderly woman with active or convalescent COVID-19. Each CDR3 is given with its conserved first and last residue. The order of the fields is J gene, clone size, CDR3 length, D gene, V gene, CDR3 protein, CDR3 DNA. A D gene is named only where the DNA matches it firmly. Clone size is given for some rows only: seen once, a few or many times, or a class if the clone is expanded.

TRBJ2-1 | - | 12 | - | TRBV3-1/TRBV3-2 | CASSQSRGSQFF | TGTGCCAGCAGCCAATCTCGGGGGAGCCAGTTCTTC
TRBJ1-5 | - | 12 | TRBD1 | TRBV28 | CASGTGSQPQHF | TGTGCCAGCGGGACAGGGAGCCAGCCCCAGCATTTT
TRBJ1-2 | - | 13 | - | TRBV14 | CASSPSFGYGYTF | TGTGCCAGCAGCCCAAGCTTCGGGTATGGCTACACCTTC
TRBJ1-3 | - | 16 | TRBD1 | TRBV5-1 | CASSYGTGGSGNTIYF | TGCGCCAGCAGCTATGGGACAGGGGGGAGTGGAAACACCATATATTTT
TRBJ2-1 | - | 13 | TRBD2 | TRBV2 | CASNRDYNNEQFF | TGTGCCAGCAACCGGGACTATAACAATGAGCAGTTCTTC
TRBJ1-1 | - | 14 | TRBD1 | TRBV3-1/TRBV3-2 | CASSQGGQGAEAFF | TGTGCCAGCAGCCAAGGGGGACAGGGGGCTGAAGCTTTCTTT
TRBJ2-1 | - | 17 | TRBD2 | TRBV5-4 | CASSVGLAGASNNEQFF | TGTGCCAGCAGCGTCGGACTAGCGGGAGCCTCTAACAATGAGCAGTTCTTC
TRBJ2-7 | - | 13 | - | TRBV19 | CASSTQLRGEQYF | TGTGCCAGTAGTACCCAACTACGCGGGGAGCAGTACTTC
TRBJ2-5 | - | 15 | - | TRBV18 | CASSPPARIQETQYF | TGTGCCAGCTCACCACCGGCGAGGATACAAGAGACCCAGTACTTC
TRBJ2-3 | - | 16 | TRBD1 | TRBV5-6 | CASSSQDRTITDTQYF | TGTGCCAGCAGCTCCCAGGACAGGACCATCACAGATACGCAGTATTTT
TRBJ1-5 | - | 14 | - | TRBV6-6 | CASSGGHSNQPQHF | TGTGCCAGCTCCGGCGGCCATTCCAATCAGCCCCAGCATTTT
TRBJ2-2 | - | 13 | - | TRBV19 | CASRTANTGELFF | TGTGCCAGCCGGACAGCGAACACCGGGGAGCTGTTTTTT
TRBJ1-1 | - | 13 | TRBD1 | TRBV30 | CAWNRGGGAEAFF | TGTGCCTGGAACAGGGGGGGAGGTGCTGAAGCTTTCTTT
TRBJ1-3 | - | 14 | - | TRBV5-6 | CASSLRGTGNTIYF | TGTGCCAGCAGCTTGCGGGGAACTGGAAACACCATATATTTT
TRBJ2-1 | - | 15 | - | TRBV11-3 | CASSPRQSSYNEQFF | TGTGCCAGCAGCCCCAGACAGAGCTCCTACAATGAGCAGTTCTTC
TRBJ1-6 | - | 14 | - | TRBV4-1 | CASDARSGNSPLHF | TGCGCCAGCGACGCCCGGAGCGGTAATTCACCCCTCCACTTT
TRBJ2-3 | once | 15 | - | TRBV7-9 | CASSPRGGRLDTQYF | TGTGCCAGCAGCCCTAGGGGGGGACGGCTAGATACGCAGTATTTT
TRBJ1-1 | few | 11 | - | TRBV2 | CASSLDTEAFF | TGTGCCAGCAGTCTAGACACTGAAGCTTTCTTT
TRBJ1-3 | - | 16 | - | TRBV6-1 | CASSENLAGFGNTIYF | TGTGCCAGCAGTGAAAATTTGGCGGGGTTTGGAAACACCATATATTTT
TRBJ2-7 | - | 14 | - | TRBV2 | CASTRDSREYEQYF | TGTGCCAGCACCCGGGACTCCCGGGAGTACGAGCAGTACTTC
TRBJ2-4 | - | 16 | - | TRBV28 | CASSLIGDLAKNIQYF | TGTGCCAGCAGTTTGATCGGGGATCTAGCCAAAAACATTCAGTACTTC
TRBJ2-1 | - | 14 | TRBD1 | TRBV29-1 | CSVDRLLQRNEQFF | TGCAGCGTGGACAGGCTCCTTCAGCGAAATGAGCAGTTCTTC
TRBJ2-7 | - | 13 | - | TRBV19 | CASSPPGVDEQYF | TGTGCCAGTAGCCCGCCGGGAGTCGACGAGCAGTACTTC
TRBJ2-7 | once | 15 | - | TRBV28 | CASSLTQLGTNEQYF | TGTGCCAGCAGTTTAACGCAACTAGGAACGAACGAGCAGTACTTC
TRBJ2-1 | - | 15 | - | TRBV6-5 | CASNQRPAHYNEQFF | TGTGCCAGCAATCAGCGGCCCGCCCACTACAATGAGCAGTTCTTC
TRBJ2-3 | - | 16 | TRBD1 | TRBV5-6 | CASSSFGQGLTDTQYF | TGTGCCAGCAGCTCTTTTGGACAGGGACTCACAGATACGCAGTATTTT
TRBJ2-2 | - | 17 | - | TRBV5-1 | CASSYREPTGYSGELFF | TGCGCCAGCAGCTACCGGGAACCTACAGGGTATAGCGGGGAGCTGTTTTTT
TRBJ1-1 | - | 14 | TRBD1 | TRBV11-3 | CASSQTGTNTEAFF | TGTGCCAGCAGCCAGACAGGGACCAACACTGAAGCTTTCTTT
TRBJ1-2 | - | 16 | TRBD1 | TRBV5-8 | CASSLTGTGGDYGYTF | TGTGCCAGCAGCTTGACCGGGACAGGGGGCGACTATGGCTACACCTTC
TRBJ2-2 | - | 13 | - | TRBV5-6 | CASTGVNTGELFF | TGTGCCAGCACGGGGGTCAACACCGGGGAGCTGTTTTTT